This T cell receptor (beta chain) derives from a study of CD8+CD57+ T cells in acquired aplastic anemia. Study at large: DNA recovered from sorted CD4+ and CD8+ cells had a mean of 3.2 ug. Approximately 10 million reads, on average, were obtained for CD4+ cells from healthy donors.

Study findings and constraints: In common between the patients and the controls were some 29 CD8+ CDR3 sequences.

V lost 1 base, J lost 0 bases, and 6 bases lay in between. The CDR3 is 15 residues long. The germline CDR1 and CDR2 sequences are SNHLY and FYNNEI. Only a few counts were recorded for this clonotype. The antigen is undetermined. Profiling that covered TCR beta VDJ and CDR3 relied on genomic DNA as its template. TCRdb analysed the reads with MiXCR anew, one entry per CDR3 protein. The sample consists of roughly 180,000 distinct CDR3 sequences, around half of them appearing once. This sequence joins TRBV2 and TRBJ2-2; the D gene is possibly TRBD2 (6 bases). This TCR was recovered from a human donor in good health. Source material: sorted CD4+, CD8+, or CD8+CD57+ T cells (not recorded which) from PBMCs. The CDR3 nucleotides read TGTGCCAGCAGTGAAGGGACTACGAACACCGGGGAGCTGTTTTTT. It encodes CASSEGTTNTGELFF.